The clone carrying this T cell receptor (beta chain) was recorded at least ten times. RNA transcripts gave rise to amplified TCR beta CDR3 regions. The HTBI primer set drove a first-round RT-PCR of the TCR CDR3. Each CDR3 protein is one row after TCRdb ran MiXCR on the multiplex PCR reads. The sample includes hundreds of thousands of distinct CDR3 sequences, roughly 14% of them seen just once. The CDR3 sequence is 19 residues long. V was cut by 3 bases and J by 0 bases, with 21 bases left in between. Germline-derived CDR1 and CDR2 are MDHEN and SYDVKM. This entry comes from a study of T cells in Graves' hyperthyroidism and ophthalmopathy.

The TCR was taken from a middle-aged woman with Graves' ophthalmopathy. This chain connects TRBV28 to TRBJ2-1, with D unclear. Material: blood. The CDR3 bases are TGTGCCAGCAGTTTTCCCTCATTTTCCGGGTCGAGCTCCTACAATGAGCAGTTCTTC. It translates to CASSFPSFSGSSSYNEQFF.